This T cell receptor (beta chain) came from a study of T cell responses to AZD1222 COVID-19 vaccine. A word on this clone: As yet, its antigen is unknown.

The study's findings and limits: There were vaccine-associated CD4 TCRs across spike, dominant at 160-218 and 743-854. Seropositivity was recorded at baseline in only a handful of AZD1222 recipients. Donors, mostly white British, included more females; clonal diversity was possibly underestimated. An increase in Spike-specific TCR breadth and depth was observed after two AZD1222 doses.

V dropped 0 bases and J dropped 4 bases, with 21 bases sitting between them. Per germline, CDR1 LGHNA and CDR2 YNFKEQ. The length of the CDR3 is 19 residues. The repertoire was sequenced with immunoSEQ multiplex PCR; TCRdb's copy has only in-frame clones and lacks some. This sample yields approximately 60,000 clones, of which roughly 89% are seen a single time; around 6.6% belongs to the top ten. The receptor's source is an adult in good health. The source was peripheral blood, collected on day 0 of AZD1222 vaccination. V gene TRBV4-2 combines with J gene TRBJ1-4; perhaps TRBD1 as D (5 bases). The CDR3 spells CASSQDLVGAGRGNEKLFF. The CDR3 bases are TGTGCCAGCAGCCAAGATCTGGTCGGAGCAGGAAGGGGTAATGAAAAACTGTTTTTT.